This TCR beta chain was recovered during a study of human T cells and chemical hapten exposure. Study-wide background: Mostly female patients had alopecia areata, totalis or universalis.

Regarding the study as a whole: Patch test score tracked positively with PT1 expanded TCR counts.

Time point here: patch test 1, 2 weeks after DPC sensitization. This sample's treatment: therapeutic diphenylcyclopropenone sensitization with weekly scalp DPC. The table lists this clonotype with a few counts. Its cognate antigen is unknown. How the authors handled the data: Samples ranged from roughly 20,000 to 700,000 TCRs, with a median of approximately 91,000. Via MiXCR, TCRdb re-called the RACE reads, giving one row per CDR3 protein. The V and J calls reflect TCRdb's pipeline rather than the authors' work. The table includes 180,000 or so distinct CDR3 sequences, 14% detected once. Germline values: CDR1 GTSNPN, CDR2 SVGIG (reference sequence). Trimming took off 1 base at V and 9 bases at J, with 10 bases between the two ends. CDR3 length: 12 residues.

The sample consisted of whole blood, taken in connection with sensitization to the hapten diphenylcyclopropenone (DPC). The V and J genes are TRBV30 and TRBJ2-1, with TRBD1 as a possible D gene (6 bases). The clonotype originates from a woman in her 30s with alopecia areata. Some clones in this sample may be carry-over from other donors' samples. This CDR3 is CAWSGQGSEQFF. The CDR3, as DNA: TGTGCCTGGAGTGGGCAGGGGTCTGAGCAGTTCTTC.